The clone carrying this T cell receptor (beta chain) appeared once. This specimen comes from a study of blood T cell repertoires in COVID-19. Study-level background: Italy, Spain and the United States were the sources of the convalescent and acute COVID-19 samples.

CDR3 length: 14 amino acids. Per germline, CDR1 MNHEY and CDR2 SMNVEV (reference sequence). The V end was cut by 6 bases, the J end by 6 bases, with 17 bases between. The protocol was immunoSEQ multiplex PCR, while the TCRdb copy is restricted to in-frame clones and leaves out a portion. The table has 250,000 to 300,000 clones, more than 70% seen once; the top ten hold around 2%. Those who participated ranged in age from roughly 18 to 90 years and resided in 20 to 30 US areas. Participant-given clinical history determined each cohort assignment. The sequencing sample was made of PBMCs or T cells enriched from blood (not recorded which). The receptor comes from a woman aged 55 to 70 in a cohort exposed to, infected with or recovered from COVID-19 (not recorded which). The chain has TRBV27 and TRBJ2-5, with D possibly TRBD2 on 6 matching bases. CDR3 bases: TGTGCCAGCAGGCCGACCGGGACTCGGAAGACCCAGTACTTC. Its protein is CASRPTGTRKTQYF.